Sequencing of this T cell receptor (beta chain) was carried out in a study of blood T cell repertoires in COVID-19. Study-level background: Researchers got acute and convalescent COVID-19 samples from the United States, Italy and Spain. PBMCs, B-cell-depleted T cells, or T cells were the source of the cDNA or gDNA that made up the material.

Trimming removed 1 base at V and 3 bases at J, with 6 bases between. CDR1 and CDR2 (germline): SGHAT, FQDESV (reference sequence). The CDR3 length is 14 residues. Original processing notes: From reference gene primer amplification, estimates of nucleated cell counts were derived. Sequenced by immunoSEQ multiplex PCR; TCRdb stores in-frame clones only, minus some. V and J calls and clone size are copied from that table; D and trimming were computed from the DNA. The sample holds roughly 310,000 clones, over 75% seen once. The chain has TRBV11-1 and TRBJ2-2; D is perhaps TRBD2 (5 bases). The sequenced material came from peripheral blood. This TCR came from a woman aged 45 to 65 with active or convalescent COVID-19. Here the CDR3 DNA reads TGTGCCAGCAGCTTAGACGGGGACACCGGGGAGCTGTTTTTT. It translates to CASSLDGDTGELFF.